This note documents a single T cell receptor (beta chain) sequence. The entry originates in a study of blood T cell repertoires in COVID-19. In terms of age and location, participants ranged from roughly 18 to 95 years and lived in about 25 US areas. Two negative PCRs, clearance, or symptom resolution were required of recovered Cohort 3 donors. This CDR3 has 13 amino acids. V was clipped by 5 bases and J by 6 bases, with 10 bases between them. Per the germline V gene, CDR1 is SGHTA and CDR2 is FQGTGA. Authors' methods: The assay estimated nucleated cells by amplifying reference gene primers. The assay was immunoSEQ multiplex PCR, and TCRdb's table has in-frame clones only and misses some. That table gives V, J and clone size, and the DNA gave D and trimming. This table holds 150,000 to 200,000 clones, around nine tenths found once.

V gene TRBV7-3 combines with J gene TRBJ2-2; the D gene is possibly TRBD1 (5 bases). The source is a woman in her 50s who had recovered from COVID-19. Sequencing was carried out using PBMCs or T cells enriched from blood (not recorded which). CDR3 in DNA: TGTGCCAGCAGCCCGGACATTGCCGGGGAGCTGTTTTTT. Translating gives CASSPDIAGELFF. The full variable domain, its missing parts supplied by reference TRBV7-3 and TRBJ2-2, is GAGVSQTPSNKVTEKGKYVELRCDPISGHTALYWYRQSLGQGPEFLIYFQGTGAADDSGLPNDRFFAVRPEGSVSTLKIQRTERGDSAVYLCASSPDIAGELFFGEGSRLTVL.